Listed below are T cell receptor beta chains from one sample, sequenced in a study of T-cell memory formation after mild COVID-19. TCRdb passed the 5' RACE reads through MiXCR, listing each CDR3 protein once. This table has 200,000 to 250,000 distinct CDR3 sequences, roughly a tenth appearing once. The sample consisted of PBMCs or a T cell subset sorted from them (not recorded which). These TCRs come from a man aged 18 to 29 who had mild COVID-19 (a few samples of this study predate the infection). Cell type and time point are not known. The CDR3 runs from the conserved cysteine through the conserved F or W. The order of the fields is J gene, clone size, D gene, V gene, CDR3 length, CDR3 DNA, CDR3 protein. D genes are given only for firm matches. Expanded clones get a size class; other rows say once, few or many, or leave the size out.

TRBJ1-4 | few | - | TRBV4-3 | 13 | TGCGCCAGCAGCCAACCTTCGGGTGAAAAACTGTTTTTT | CASSQPSGEKLFF
TRBJ2-1 | - | - | TRBV6-2/TRBV6-3 | 11 | TGTGCCAGCAGTTACTCACTGCGGCAGTTCTTC | CASSYSLRQFF
TRBJ1-2 | - | TRBD1 | TRBV2 | 13 | TGTGCCAGCTGGTGGCAGGGGGGCTATGGCTACACCTTC | CASWWQGGYGYTF
TRBJ2-1 | few | TRBD2 | TRBV12-3/TRBV12-4 | 16 | TGTGCCAGTAGGAACCAGCTAGCGGGAGCCTACAATGAGCAGTTCTTC | CASRNQLAGAYNEQFF
TRBJ1-1 | many | - | TRBV6-5 | 12 | TGTGCCAGCAGAAGGGGGGCCACTGAAGCTTTCTTT | CASRRGATEAFF
TRBJ2-5 | many | - | TRBV5-1 | 14 | TGCGCCAGCAGCCCCGGGACTTCTTCGGAGACCCAGTACTTC | CASSPGTSSETQYF
TRBJ2-3 | few | - | TRBV7-2 | 14 | TGTGCCAGCAGCTTACGCCTGGGGACAGATACGCAGTATTTT | CASSLRLGTDTQYF
TRBJ2-3 | many | - | TRBV6-2/TRBV6-3 | 16 | TGTGCCAGCAGTTACTCGGGTCTAGGTCATACAGATACGCAGTATTTT | CASSYSGLGHTDTQYF
TRBJ2-5 | - | - | TRBV20-1 | 12 | TGCAGTGCTAAGGCCTTCCAAGAGACCCAGTACTTC | CSAKAFQETQYF
TRBJ2-6 | few | - | TRBV9 | 17 | TGTGCCAGCAGCGTAGTACAGGGCAGACCTGGGGCCAACGTCCTGACTTTC | CASSVVQGRPGANVLTF
TRBJ2-2 | few | - | TRBV20-1 | 14 | TGCAGTGCTAAAAGGTTTAGGGGCACCGGGGAGCTGTTTTTT | CSAKRFRGTGELFF
TRBJ2-7 | - | - | TRBV5-4 | 15 | TGTGCCAGCAGCTTGGATGCGGGGACCACCTACGAGCAGTACTTC | CASSLDAGTTYEQYF
TRBJ2-3 | many | - | TRBV5-6 | 16 | TGTGCCAGCAGCTTGATAGGAACTCCACACACAGATACGCAGTATTTT | CASSLIGTPHTDTQYF